This paragraph reports one T cell receptor (beta chain). This entry is derived from a study of blood T cell repertoires in COVID-19. As for the study in general: T cells, B-cell-depleted T cells, or PBMCs provided the cDNA or gDNA that served as material.

This CDR3 contains 15 residues. V shed 2 bases, J shed 5 bases, and the junction held 6 bases outside the gene matches. Germline-derived CDR1 and CDR2 are ENHRY and SYGVKD. Original methodology: By means of reference gene primer amplification, nucleated cell counts were estimated. Produced via immunoSEQ multiplex PCR; TCRdb's table is partial and in-frame only. V, J and clone size derive from that table, while D and trimming were established from the DNA sequence. The data hold under 250,000 clones, with approximately 89% observed a single time. Individuals drawn from around 24 US areas were roughly 18 to 100 years old. Participants' own reports of clinical history determined their cohort assignment.

The clonotype originates from a young woman with acute COVID-19. The sample taken for sequencing was PBMCs or T cells enriched from blood (not recorded which). This sequence joins TRBV10-3 and TRBJ1-1, with 9 bases lining up with TRBD1. The CDR3 is CAISEEGQGRTEAFF. The DNA of the CDR3 is TGTGCCATCAGTGAGGAGGGACAGGGTCGTACTGAAGCTTTCTTT.